This TCR beta chain was sequenced in a study of blood T cell repertoires in COVID-19. The data were produced by immunoSEQ multiplex PCR, yet TCRdb's version contains in-frame clones alone and is incomplete. The table has approximately 130,000 clones, approximately 82% seen once. Germline trimming cut 8 bases from V and 5 bases from J; bases unmatched to any gene: 8. Looked up from germline, CDR1 is SGHTA and CDR2 is FQGTGA. There are 15 residues in the CDR3. The chain has TRBV7-3 and TRBJ2-3, with 12 bases aligning to TRBD2. The sequenced material came from peripheral blood. The clonotype comes from a man aged 35 to 55 with active or convalescent COVID-19. The CDR3 bases are TGTGCCAGCGGAGGGCTAGCGGGGGGGCAAGATACGCAGTATTTT. As protein: CASGGLAGGQDTQYF.